By sample share, the clone carrying this T cell receptor (beta chain) is medium-sized. The antigen remains unidentified. Assay: immunoSEQ multiplex PCR; the TCRdb copy retains only in-frame clones and omits some. The sample yields more than 3,000 clones, around half seen once. One frozen approximately 520,000-cell aliquot per fraction was sequenced. The data stem from a study of coeliac disease. Study-level information: Disease groups: newly diagnosed active, refractory type I, gluten-free-diet controlled.

General observations from the study: Control samples showed higher TRB and TRG clonality than intraepithelial and lamina propria samples in active celiac disease.

This clonotype originated in a woman between 65 and 79 years old with celiac disease. Material: intraepithelial lymphocytes from the gut.

The CDR3 loop reads CASSEFRGIRVGDYGYTF. The CDR3 nucleotides read TGTGCCAGCAGTGAATTTAGGGGGATTAGAGTAGGTGACTATGGCTACACCTTC. The chain joins TRBV6-1 to TRBJ1-2; TRBD1 might be the D (6 bases). The CDR3 loop spans 18 amino acids. Germline assignment: CDR1 MNHNS and CDR2 SASEGT. V lost 2 bases to trimming and J lost 3 bases, with 22 bases between them.